This T cell receptor beta chain was sequenced in a study of early T cells in non-severe SARS-CoV-2 infection. V was shortened by 0 bases and J by 7 bases, with 10 bases between the two germline ends. Germline CDR1 is MRHNA and CDR2 is SNTAGT. The CDR3 contains 14 residues. Attachment of unique molecular identifiers to individual cDNA molecules was performed. TCRdb passed the 5' RACE reads through MiXCR, listing each CDR3 protein once. The sample includes around 70,000 distinct CDR3 sequences, 12% of them seen just once. V and J are TRBV6-4 and TRBJ2-1, with a tentative D call TRBD2 (6 bases). The sequenced sample consisted of whole blood. This clonotype was obtained from an adult who was a healthcare worker with PCR-confirmed SARS-CoV-2 infection or an uninfected control (not recorded which). The CDR3: CASSDSEGANEQFF. CDR3 coding DNA: TGTGCCAGCAGTGACTCGGAGGGAGCTAATGAGCAGTTCTTC.